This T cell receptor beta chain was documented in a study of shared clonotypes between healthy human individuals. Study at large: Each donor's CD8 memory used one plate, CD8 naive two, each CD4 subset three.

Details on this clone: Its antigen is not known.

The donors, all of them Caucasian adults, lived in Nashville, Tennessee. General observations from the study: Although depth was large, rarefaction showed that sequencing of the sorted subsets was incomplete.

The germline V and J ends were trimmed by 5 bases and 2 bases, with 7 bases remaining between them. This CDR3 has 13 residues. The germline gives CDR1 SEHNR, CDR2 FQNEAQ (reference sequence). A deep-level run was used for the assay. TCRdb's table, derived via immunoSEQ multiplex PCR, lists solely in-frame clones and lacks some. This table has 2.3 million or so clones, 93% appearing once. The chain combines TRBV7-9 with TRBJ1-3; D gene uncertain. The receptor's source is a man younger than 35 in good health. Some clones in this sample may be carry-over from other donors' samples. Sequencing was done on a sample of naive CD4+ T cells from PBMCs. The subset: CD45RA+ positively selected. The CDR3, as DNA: TGTGCCAGCAGCCTAGTAGCTGGAAACACCATATATTTT. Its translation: CASSLVAGNTIYF.